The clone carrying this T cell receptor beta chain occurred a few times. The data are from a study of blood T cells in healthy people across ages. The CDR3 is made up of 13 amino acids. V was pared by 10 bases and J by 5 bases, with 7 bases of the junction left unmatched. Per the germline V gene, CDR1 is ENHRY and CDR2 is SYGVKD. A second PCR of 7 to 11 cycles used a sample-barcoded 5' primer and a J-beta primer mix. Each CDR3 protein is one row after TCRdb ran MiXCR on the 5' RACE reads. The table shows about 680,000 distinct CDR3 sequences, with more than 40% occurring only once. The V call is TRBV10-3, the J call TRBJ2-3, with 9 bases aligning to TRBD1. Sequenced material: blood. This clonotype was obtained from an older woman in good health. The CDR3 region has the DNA TGTGCCAGCCGGGACAGGGTTGAAGATACGCAGTATTTT. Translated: CASRDRVEDTQYF.